This TCR beta chain was obtained from a study of beta chain features in type 1 diabetes. Study background: Approximately 100 million sorted cells were examined across all samples.

Sorting produced populations that all topped 95% purity. The sample holds a few counts of this clone. Its antigen is undetermined. Study-level results: Type 1 diabetes patients showed a moderate but significant shortening of TCRB CDR3s in all four CD4+ subsets.

As every portion of the isolated RNA was reverse transcribed, the sequencing read expressed TCRB transcripts. Profiled with immunoSEQ multiplex PCR; TCRdb holds only in-frame clones, not every one. The sample has 200,000 to 250,000 clones, 9.6% seen once. Per the germline V gene, CDR1 is MNHEY and CDR2 is SMNVEV (reference sequence). V was shortened by 5 bases and J by 0 bases, with 7 bases between the two germline ends. The CDR3 has 13 residues. Material for sequencing was naive CD4+ T cells from blood. This sequence was found in a young woman in good health. This chain joins TRBV27 and TRBJ1-1; D remains ambiguous. CDR3 residues: CASSTGLNTEAFF. The CDR3 region has the DNA TGTGCCAGCAGTACGGGATTGAACACTGAAGCTTTCTTT.